This TCR beta chain was sequenced in a study of blood T cell repertoires in COVID-19. In the study overall: Samples representing acute and convalescent COVID-19 were sourced from the United States, Italy and Spain.

In the authors' methods: How many nucleated cells were present was estimated from reference gene primer amplification. TCRdb keeps only in-frame clones here, not all; method: immunoSEQ multiplex PCR. That table gives V, J and clone size, and the DNA gave D and trimming. This sample has 70,000 to 100,000 clones; more than 70% occur once, and the top ten carry around 2.9%. The specimen sequenced was peripheral blood. This sequence originates from a man aged 50 or older with COVID-19, enrolled during active disease.

The CDR3 coding sequence is TGTGCCAGCAGCTTAGGCGGATTCGAGCCCCAGCATTTT. Protein product: CASSLGGFEPQHF. J is TRBJ1-5 and V is TRBV7-9; D is ambiguous. Deletions cut 1 base from V and 8 bases from J, with 9 bases between. Germline lookup yields CDR1 SEHNR and CDR2 FQNEAQ (reference sequence). The CDR3 is 13 residues long.